This entry features one T cell receptor beta chain sequence. An end of the junction does not agree with germline; a read error may underlie this. The data originate from a study of blood T cells in healthy people across ages. For the second PCR, which ran for about 7 to 12 cycles, a sample-barcoded 5' primer and a J-beta primer mix were used. In TCRdb, the 5' RACE reads were re-called with MiXCR into one record per CDR3 protein. The sample carries fewer than 2,000,000 distinct CDR3 sequences, 34% recorded once. This CDR3 spans 17 amino acids. Germline V gene data show CDR1 as SGDLS and CDR2 as YYNGEE.

The receptor was isolated from a woman aged 30 to 39 in good health. Sequences were obtained from blood. The chain combines TRBV9 with TRBJ1-2, with 7 bases fitting TRBD1. The CDR3 DNA sequence: TGTGCCAGCAGCGTAGCTGGAGGGGGCGGCCCGAACTATAGCTACACCTTC. Amino acids: CASSVAGGGGPNYSYTF.